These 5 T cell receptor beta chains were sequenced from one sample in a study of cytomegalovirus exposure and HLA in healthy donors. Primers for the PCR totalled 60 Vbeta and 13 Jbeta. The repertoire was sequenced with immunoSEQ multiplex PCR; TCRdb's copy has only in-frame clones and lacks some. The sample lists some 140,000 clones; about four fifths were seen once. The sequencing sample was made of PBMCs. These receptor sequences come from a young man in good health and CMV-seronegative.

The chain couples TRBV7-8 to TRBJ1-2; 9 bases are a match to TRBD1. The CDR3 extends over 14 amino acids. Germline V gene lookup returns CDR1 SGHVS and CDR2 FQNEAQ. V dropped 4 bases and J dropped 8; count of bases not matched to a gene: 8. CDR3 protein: CASSSGQGLVGYTF. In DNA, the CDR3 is TGTGCCAGCAGCTCCGGACAGGGGTTGGTCGGCTACACCTTC. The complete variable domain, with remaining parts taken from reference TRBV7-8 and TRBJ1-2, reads GAGVSQSPRYKVAKRGQDVALRCDPISGHVSLFWYQQALGQGPEFLTYFQNEAQLDKSGLPSDRFFAERPEGSVSTLKIQRTQQEDSAVYLCASSSGQGLVGYTFGSGTRLTVV.

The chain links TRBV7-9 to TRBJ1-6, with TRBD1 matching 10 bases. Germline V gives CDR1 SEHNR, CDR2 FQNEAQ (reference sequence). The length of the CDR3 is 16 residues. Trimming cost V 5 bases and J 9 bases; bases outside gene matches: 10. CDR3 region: CASSTTGTGVGSPLHF. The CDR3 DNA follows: TGTGCCAGCAGCACGACCGGGACAGGGGTAGGTTCACCCCTCCACTTT.

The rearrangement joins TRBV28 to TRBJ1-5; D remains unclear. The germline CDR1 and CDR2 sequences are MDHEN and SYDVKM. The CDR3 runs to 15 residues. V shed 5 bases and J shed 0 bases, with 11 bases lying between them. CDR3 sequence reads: CASSPSGGSNQPQHF. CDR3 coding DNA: TGTGCCAGCAGTCCCTCTGGCGGTAGCAATCAGCCCCAGCATTTT.

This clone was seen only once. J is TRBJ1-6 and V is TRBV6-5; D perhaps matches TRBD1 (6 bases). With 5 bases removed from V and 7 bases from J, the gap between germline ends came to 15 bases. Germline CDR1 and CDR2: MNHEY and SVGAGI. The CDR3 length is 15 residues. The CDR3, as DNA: TGTGCCAGCAGTACTATGGGACACCTAAATTCACCCCTCCACTTT. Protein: CASSTMGHLNSPLHF.

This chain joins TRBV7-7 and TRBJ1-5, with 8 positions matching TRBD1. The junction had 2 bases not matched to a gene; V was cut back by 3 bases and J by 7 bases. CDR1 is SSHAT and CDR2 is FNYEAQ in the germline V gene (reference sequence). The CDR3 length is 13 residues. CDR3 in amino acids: CASSLDRDQPQHF. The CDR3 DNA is TGTGCCAGCAGCTTGGACAGGGACCAGCCCCAGCATTTT.